This T cell receptor beta chain was identified during a study of blood T cells in healthy people across ages. A minimum of 5 micrograms of total RNA was extracted per sample. Trimming shortened V by 2 bases and J by 1 base, and 8 bases separated the two germline ends. Germline V CDR1 and CDR2: SGHTA, FQGTGA. The CDR3 covers 14 residues. Then a second PCR, running about 7 to 11 cycles, was carried out with a sample-barcoded 5' primer and a J-beta primer mix. TCRdb recomputed calls from the 5' RACE reads with MiXCR, one row per CDR3 protein. This table has 950,000 to 1,200,000 distinct CDR3 sequences, less than 45% appearing once.

This sequence was found in a man younger than 35 in good health. This rearrangement joins TRBV7-3 to TRBJ1-2, with D perhaps TRBD1 (6 bases). Sequencing input: blood. The CDR3 bases are TGTGCCAGCAGCTTAGGGACAAATAACTATGGCTACACCTTC. Translated: CASSLGTNNYGYTF.